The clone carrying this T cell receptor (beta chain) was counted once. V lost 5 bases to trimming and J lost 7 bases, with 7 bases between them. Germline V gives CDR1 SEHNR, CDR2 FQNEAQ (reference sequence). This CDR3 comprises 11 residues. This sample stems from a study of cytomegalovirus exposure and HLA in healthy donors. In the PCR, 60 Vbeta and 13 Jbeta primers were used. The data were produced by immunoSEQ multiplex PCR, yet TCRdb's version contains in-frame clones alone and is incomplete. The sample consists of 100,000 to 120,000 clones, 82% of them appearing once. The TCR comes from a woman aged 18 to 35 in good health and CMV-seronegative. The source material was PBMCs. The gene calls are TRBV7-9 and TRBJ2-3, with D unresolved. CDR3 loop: CASSPRNTQYF. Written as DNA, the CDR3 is TGTGCCAGCAGCCCGAGAAATACGCAGTATTTT.